Below, one TCR beta chain is given with its context. Its antigen target is currently unknown. No much larger clone is present one base from it, and per-base qualities are unavailable. The sample belongs to a study of cytomegalovirus exposure and HLA in healthy donors (dated by TCRdb to the late 2010s). Looking at the study overall: An earlier analysis of approximately 640 of the donors reported more than 250 Gb of sequence data and 117 million unique TCR beta sequences from about 180 million T cells. An early release that covered fewer than 750 HLA-typed donors contained approximately 300 gigabases of sequencing data and some 87 million unique TCR sequences. Among the roughly 430 genotyped donors, 81% belonged to the genetic ancestry cluster associated with self-reported Caucasian donors. The study aimed to test whether signatures of past pathogen exposure could be identified by cataloging public T cell receptors. The study profiled the T cell repertoires of approximately 700 subjects by immunosequencing and related them to cytomegalovirus serostatus. Along with the approximately 650-subject first cohort, a separate validation cohort of over a hundred different subjects was used. High-throughput TCR immunosequencing, statistical association of individual TCRs with disease status, and machine learning were combined to predict cytomegalovirus infection status. A later analysis re-analyzed previously published TCR beta repertoires from roughly 630 donors and added high-resolution HLA genotyping to study TCR occurrence patterns. Rather than drawing on any new phenotypic data, the later analysis identified candidate immune exposures from TCR beta sequences and the way those sequences occurred across donors. In an earlier analysis of roughly 540 of the donors, high-throughput TCR beta sequencing was used to judge whether each TCR beta V gene segment behaved as functional or pseudogenic. Alongside the repertoire data, information on donor age, sex, ethnicity and CMV serostatus was compiled. Genome-wide SNP genotypes for about three fifths of the roughly 700 donors were used in a later genetic analysis, which treated that subset as a discovery cohort. Every repertoire in the discovery cohort had been generated on one and the same sequencing platform. Both class I and class II loci were covered by HLA typing, at four-digit resolution. Typing coverage varied by locus: about 620-630 donors for A, B, C, DRB1 and DQB1; roughly 510 for DQA1; around 610 for DPA1; roughly 470 for DPB1. Four to six DR-DQ haplotypes were handled as single units for association and clustering, since linkage in the cohort was strong. Among a few hundred genotyped donors of the cohort, an average of approximately 240,000 unique TCR beta nucleotide sequences were sequenced per donor, around 18% of them non-productive. Overall results and qualifications from the work: Cytomegalovirus status was reported to be diagnosed by the classifier with high specificity and sensitivity in both the original and validation cohorts. The cohort was sequenced for TCR beta chains only, and without alpha or paired-chain data the features that could be detected were limited. Compared with equally common non-associated chains, HLA-associated TCR beta chains in a later analysis were more clonally expanded and had lower generation probabilities. The study gave a list of 150 to 200 TCR beta chains associated with cytomegalovirus. The sequencing pipeline was judged likely to have produced a cluster of highly shared sequence variants as a technical artifact. The only immune exposure information available for the cohort was CMV serostatus. When HLA alleles, especially DR and DQ, strongly co-occurred, TCR associations were difficult to assign to individual alleles. A further reported finding was that TCR beta sequences accurately predicted the HLA-A and HLA-B alleles for most subjects in the first cohort. Because the 87-base-pair reads could not distinguish some IMGT-functional V segments, including TRBV6-2 and TRBV6-3, those segments were excluded. Presence/absence analyses assumed roughly uniform sequencing depth across donors, an assumption that may not hold. Because counts were too low, roughly 17 rarely observed V segments, including chromosome 9 orphons, were left out of the earlier analysis of 500 to 750 of the donors. A later genetic analysis reported fewer N-insertions in productive TCRs among donors in an Asian-associated ancestry cluster than the approximately 700-donor mean. Linkage disequilibrium might explain the correlated functional status among segregating V segments, but an unknown experimental factor could not be ruled out. Because HLA typing was missing for some donors at each locus, association tests included only the typed subset. A later analysis found that TCR association rates varied across HLA loci, with DRB1 alleles showing the most associated TCRs and HLA-C alleles the fewest. Three of the identified cytomegalovirus-associated TCR beta chains were confirmed in vitro to be specific for cytomegalovirus antigens. A later analysis found that most CMV-associated TCR beta chains appeared HLA-restricted, with HLA associations seemingly driven largely by CMV exposure. In a later analysis, 16,951 TCR beta sequences were associated with specific HLA alleles at a false discovery rate of 0.05. Most TCR sequences were seen in very few donors, while some public TCRs were found in many individuals. A later genetic analysis associated a missense DCLRE1C variant with V-gene and J-gene trimming of TCR beta chains, and an independent cohort replicated the association. It was suggested by the authors that the approach could potentially be generalized to other disease states and immunological phenotypes. An earlier analysis of around 600 of the donors showed that most TCR beta V segments appeared in productive rearrangements either about 87% or about 30% of the time, which broadly matched IMGT annotations. According to a later analysis, parvovirus B19, influenza, CMV and Epstein-Barr virus appeared linked to several top co-occurrence clusters.

Library construction relied on the immunoSEQ multiplex PCR assay. For the multiplex PCR, a mixture combining 60 forward primers for TCR Vbeta segments and 13 reverse primers for TCR Jbeta segments was used. Amplification of the CDR3 region of rearranged TCR beta genes was performed with a multiplex PCR assay on genomic DNA. The amplified TCR beta libraries were sequenced on the Illumina HiSeq System as 87-base-pair reads. The source study handled its data this way. Across the 500 to 750 repertoires, a later analysis counted 80 million or so unique TCR beta chains, some 11 million of which were shared by at least two donors. To remove PCR and sequencing errors, raw reads were error-corrected and collapsed into unique sequences using a nearest-neighbor algorithm that merged closely related sequences. CDR3 sequences were aligned to IMGT reference sequences to assign V, D and J gene segments. For a sequence to be retained, a match of at least six nucleotides was required to both a V gene segment and a J gene segment. Rearrangements were called productive when the CDR3 lacked stop codons and stayed in frame with V and J; all others were non-productive. Following IMGT convention, CDR3 was defined as the stretch from the second conserved V-encoded cysteine up to the conserved J-encoded phenylalanine. In an earlier analysis of 587 of the donors, sequences lacking an unambiguous match to a single V gene segment were excluded. In an earlier analysis of several hundred of the donors, a V segment was called functional when productive rearrangements were above 56.7%, and segregating when the standard deviation between donors exceeded 5%. A statistical classification framework was developed to diagnose cytomegalovirus status using the catalog of TCR beta chain sequences. A later analysis assigned V and J genes by comparing TCR nucleotide sequences with IMGT/GENE-DB human TR gene sequences. In a later analysis, CDR3 sequences and most-parsimonious VDJ recombination scenarios were assigned using the TCRdist pipeline. In a later analysis, every TCR beta chain was defined by the combination of its CDR3 amino acid sequence and its V-gene family, and reads without a unique V-gene family were dropped. To address suspected cross-contamination and a sequencing artifact, a later analysis removed a few hundred highly shared, low-generation-probability nucleotide sequences. In a later analysis, a clonal expansion index was calculated for each public chain from normalized within-repertoire ranks of inferred template counts. In a later analysis, generation probabilities were computed using a VDJ recombination model fitted to out-of-frame rearrangements, and the results were checked against IGoR. In a later analysis, hypergeometric tests were used to score TCR-TCR, TCR-HLA and TCR-CMV co-occurrence, with a repertoire-size bias correction applied to TCR pairs. To estimate false discovery rates, a later analysis permuted the HLA or CMV assignments 20 times. In a later analysis, co-occurring TCRs were grouped using DBSCAN, with TCRdist sequence similarity added in when clustering inside HLA-allele-positive subsets. Repertoires with fewer than 30,000 or more than 120,000 public chains were left out of co-occurrence clustering, as were about 5 repertoires with anomalous nucleotide sharing. TCRdb retrieved this table from immuneACCESS and kept in-frame rearrangements only. Not all clones are present; in checked studies, unresolved V genes account for under half, and no reason is known for the remainder. V and J calls and clone size come straight from that table; D and trimming were deduced from the DNA. The sample table contains around 130,000 clones; only one count was recorded for over 75% of them. The top ten hold around 1.2% of the sample.

The cohort comprised around 700 healthy bone marrow donors. Cohort members were all nominally healthy when sampled, although unrecorded immune exposures were likely present. The donor was CMV seronegative and belonged to the group of 350 to 400 seronegative cohort members. A peripheral blood sample was collected from each donor, and TCR beta sequencing was performed on peripheral blood mononuclear cells. The Qiagen DNeasy Blood Extraction Kit was used to extract genomic DNA from the blood cell samples. The germline V gene provides CDR1 MRHNA and CDR2 SNTAGT. Deletion took 2 bases off V and 1 base off J, with a span of 11 bases between the germline ends. The CDR3 covers 15 residues, taking in both the cysteine and the phenylalanine. The retained sequence is limited to the CDR3, 45 bases, with the frame set at the first base.

The chain employs TRBV6-4 and TRBJ2-5; a tentative D match to TRBD1 spans 6 bases. The clonotype originates from a man in his forties or fifties in good health and CMV-seronegative. The sequenced sample was PBMCs. The CDR3 protein sequence reads: CASSDQTGPQETQYF. The DNA is TGTGCCAGCAGTGACCAAACAGGGCCCCAAGAGACCCAGTACTTC.